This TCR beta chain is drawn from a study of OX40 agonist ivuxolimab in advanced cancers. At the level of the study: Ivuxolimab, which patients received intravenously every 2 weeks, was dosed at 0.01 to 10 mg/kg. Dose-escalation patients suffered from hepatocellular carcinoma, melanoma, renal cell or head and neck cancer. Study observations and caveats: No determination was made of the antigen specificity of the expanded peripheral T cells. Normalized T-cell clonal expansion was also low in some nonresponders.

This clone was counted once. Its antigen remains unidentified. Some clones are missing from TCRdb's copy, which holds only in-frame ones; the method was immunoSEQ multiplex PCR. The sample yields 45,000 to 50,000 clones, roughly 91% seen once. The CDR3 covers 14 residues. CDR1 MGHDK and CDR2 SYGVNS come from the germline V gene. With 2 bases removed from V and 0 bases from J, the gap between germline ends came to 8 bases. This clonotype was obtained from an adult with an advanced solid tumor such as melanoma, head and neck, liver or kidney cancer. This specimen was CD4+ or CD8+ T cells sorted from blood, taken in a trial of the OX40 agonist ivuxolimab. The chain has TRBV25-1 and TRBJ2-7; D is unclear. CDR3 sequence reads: CASSEGLGSYEQYF. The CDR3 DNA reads TGTGCCAGCAGTGAAGGCCTCGGCTCCTACGAGCAGTACTTC.